This passage covers 12 T cell receptor beta chains from one sample sequenced in a study of identical twins. TCRdb passed the 5' RACE reads through MiXCR, listing each CDR3 protein once. The sample includes hundreds of thousands of distinct CDR3 sequences, 24% of them seen just once. The data also belong to a second study, concerning T cells expressing NK-cell markers.

The sample comprised CD4+ T cells sorted from blood. These receptors were collected from a woman aged 18-29 years in good health.

This clonotype was observed a few times. This chain connects TRBV20-1 to TRBJ2-5; D is uncertain. V was cut by 6 bases and J by 3 bases, with 14 bases left in between. The CDR3 runs 13 residues. Germline values: CDR1 DFQATT, CDR2 SNEGSKA (reference sequence). The CDR3 DNA reads as TGCAGTGCCCTGTTCCGTGGTAAAGAGACCCAGTACTTC. Encoded protein: CSALFRGKETQYF.

This clonotype has just a few counts. The chain carries TRBV20-1 and TRBJ2-3, with 9 positions matching TRBD2. The germline gives CDR1 DFQATT, CDR2 SNEGSKA (reference sequence). CDR3 length: 16 residues. Germline trimming cut 1 base from V and 6 bases from J; bases unmatched to any gene: 11. This CDR3 reads CSARAAREGPKDTQYF. The CDR3 nucleotides are TGCAGTGCTAGAGCGGCGCGGGAGGGCCCCAAGGATACGCAGTATTTT.

The chain carries TRBV12-3 or TRBV12-4 and TRBJ2-3; D remains ambiguous. The ends were cut back, 5 bases at V and 1 base at J, with 10 bases in the middle. This CDR3 is built from 14 residues. The CDR3 DNA reads TGTGCCAGCAGTCACGAGAGAGGCACAGATACGCAGTATTTT. Its protein is CASSHERGTDTQYF.

This rearrangement joins TRBV20-1 to TRBJ2-7, with 10 bases lining up with TRBD1. The CDR3 loop spans 15 amino acids. CDR1 DFQATT and CDR2 SNEGSKA come from the germline V gene (reference sequence). V lost 1 base to trimming and J lost 2 bases; unmatched junction nucleotides: 5. The CDR3 coding sequence is TGCAGTGCTAGAGCCGCGACAGGGGGCACCTACGAGCAGTACTTC. Its protein is CSARAATGGTYEQYF.

The V and J genes are TRBV5-1 and TRBJ1-4; possibly TRBD1 for D (6 bases). This CDR3 region has 15 residues. V lost 4 bases to trimming and J lost 1 base, with 11 bases between them. In germline, CDR1 is SGHRS, CDR2 YFSETQ. The DNA for the CDR3 is TGCGCCAGCAGCGGGCAGGGGCAAACTAATGAAAAACTGTTTTTT. It is translated as CASSGQGQTNEKLFF. Variable domain in full (rest from reference TRBV5-1 and TRBJ1-4): KAGVTQTPRYLIKTRGQQVTLSCSPISGHRSVSWYQQTPGQGLQFLFEYFSETQRNKGNFPGRFSGRQFSNSRSEMNVSTLELGDSALYLCASSGQGQTNEKLFFGSGTQLSVL.

This clonotype was found a few times. The genes are TRBV9 and TRBJ1-3, with a possible D match to TRBD1 (5 bases). This CDR3 is built from 16 residues. V was cut by 2 bases and J by 4 bases, with 16 bases left in between. Germline loops: CDR1 SGDLS, CDR2 YYNGEE. The CDR3 coding sequence is TGTGCCAGCAGCGTGGGGGGGATTGCCCTCGGAAACACCATATATTTT. It yields the protein CASSVGGIALGNTIYF.

This clonotype was observed a few times. V usage is TRBV6-2 or TRBV6-3 and J usage is TRBJ1-1; D unresolved. Deletions cut 4 bases from V and 3 bases from J, with 6 bases between. Germline V CDR1 and CDR2: MNHEY, SVGEGT. The CDR3 covers 12 residues. CDR3: CASSWKDTEAFF. In DNA form, the CDR3 reads TGTGCCAGCAGTTGGAAGGACACTGAAGCTTTCTTT.

The rearrangement joins TRBV6-1 to TRBJ2-2; unclear D gene. The CDR3 runs to 15 residues. The ends were cut back, 2 bases at V and 0 bases at J, with 7 bases in the middle. Germline CDR1 MNHNS, CDR2 SASEGT. The CDR3 DNA is TGTGCCAGCAGTGAATGGAGTACGAACACCGGGGAGCTGTTTTTT. Translating it yields CASSEWSTNTGELFF.

The chain employs TRBV12-3 or TRBV12-4 and TRBJ2-7; D might be TRBD1 or TRBD2, each matching 5 bases. The CDR3 has 14 amino acids. V was shortened by 6 bases and J by 4 bases, with 16 bases between the two germline ends. CDR3 loop: CASRVGVGAYEQYF. The CDR3 nucleotides are TGTGCCAGCAGAGTAGGGGTCGGGGCTTACGAGCAGTACTTC.

The V call is TRBV2, the J call TRBJ2-4; 7 nucleotides agree with TRBD2. CDR3 size: 16 residues. Unmatched junction bases numbered 10, after V lost 8 bases and J lost 0 bases. The V gene's germline CDR1 is SNHLY and CDR2 FYNNEI. This chain's CDR3 is CASSRQERGAKNIQYF. DNA for the CDR3: TGTGCCAGCTCTCGACAAGAGCGGGGAGCCAAAAACATTCAGTACTTC.

The chain combines TRBV11-2 with TRBJ2-1; 7 bases agree with TRBD1. The trim removed 4 bases at V and 2 bases at J, leaving 11 bases unmatched. The CDR3 spans 17 residues. Germline assignment: CDR1 SGHAT and CDR2 FQNNGV. For the CDR3, the DNA is TGTGCCAGCAGCTCTAAGGGGGCCTTCACGACCTACAATGAGCAGTTCTTC. Protein: CASSSKGAFTTYNEQFF.

The CDR3 spells CASSMDGVQETQYF. CDR3 nucleotides: TGTGCCAGTAGCATGGACGGAGTGCAAGAGACCCAGTACTTC. V and J are TRBV19 and TRBJ2-5, with unresolved D. Trimming cost V 6 bases and J 2 bases, with 13 bases left between them. Germline loops: CDR1 LNHDA, CDR2 SQIVND (reference sequence). This CDR3 comprises 14 residues.